Listed below are T cell receptor beta chains from one sample, sequenced in a study of beta chain features in type 1 diabetes. Assay used: immunoSEQ multiplex PCR; TCRdb lists only in-frame clones, some missing. Of roughly 700,000 clones in the sample, around an eighth were seen once. Source material: naive CD4+ T cells from blood. The receptors derive from a man between 18 and 35 years old with type 1 diabetes. CDR3s include the opening cysteine and the closing phenylalanine or tryptophan. D genes are given only for firm matches. Size values are once, few and many counts, or a class for expanded clones, and some rows have none.

>TRBJ2-3|NA|TRBV5-1|NA
CASSLTDPGDTQYF
TGCGCCAGCAGCTTGACGGACCCCGGAGATACGCAGTATTTT
>TRBJ1-2|NA|TRBV5-1|NA
CASSSDSNYGYTF
TGCGCCAGCAGTTCGGACAGTAACTATGGCTACACCTTC
>TRBJ2-7|TRBD1|TRBV28|NA
CASSMTGDRYEQYF
TGTGCCAGCAGTATGACAGGGGATCGGTACGAGCAGTACTTC
>TRBJ2-1|TRBD2|TRBV5-4|few
CASRTSGVSYNEQFF
TGTGCCAGCCGGACTAGCGGGGTCTCCTACAATGAGCAGTTCTTC
>TRBJ1-2|TRBD1|TRBV2|few
CASSEAGRTGYGYTF
TGTGCCAGCAGTGAAGCTGGGCGGACAGGCTATGGCTACACCTTC
>TRBJ1-6|NA|TRBV13|NA
CASSLMRDGKNSPLHF
TGTGCCAGCAGCTTAATGAGGGACGGGAAAAATTCACCCCTCCACTTT
>TRBJ1-5|NA|TRBV18|NA
CASSPFLGSGEFGQPQHF
TGTGCCAGCTCACCATTTCTCGGGTCAGGGGAATTCGGGCAGCCCCAGCATTTT
>TRBJ1-6|TRBD1|TRBV7-3|NA
CASSGTDNSPLHF
TGTGCCAGCAGCGGGACAGATAATTCACCCCTCCACTTT
>TRBJ2-5|NA|TRBV5-6|few
CASSFGRGQETQYF
TGTGCCAGCAGCTTCGGCAGAGGACAGGAGACCCAGTACTTC
>TRBJ1-5|NA|TRBV7-2|NA
CASSSPGGNQPQHF
TGTGCCAGCAGCTCACCGGGGGGCAATCAGCCCCAGCATTTT
>TRBJ1-6|NA|TRBV9|NA
CASSVAEYNSPLHF
TGTGCCAGCAGCGTGGCGGAGTATAATTCACCCCTCCACTTT
>TRBJ1-5|TRBD1|TRBV28|NA
CASNTGESNQPQHF
TGTGCCAGCAACACAGGGGAAAGCAATCAGCCCCAGCATTTT
>TRBJ2-5|TRBD1|TRBV29-1|NA
CSVETGFETQYF
TGCAGCGTTGAGACAGGGTTCGAGACCCAGTACTTC
>TRBJ2-3|NA|TRBV9|NA
CASSVSLKDTQYF
TGTGCCAGCAGCGTGAGCCTCAAAGATACGCAGTATTTT
>TRBJ2-7|NA|TRBV30|NA
CALAGRHSSYEQYF
TGTGCCTTGGCTGGGAGACACTCCTCCTACGAGCAGTACTTC
>TRBJ1-6|NA|TRBV2|few
CASSEGGNSPLHF
TGTGCCAGCAGTGAGGGGGGGAATTCACCCCTCCACTTT
>TRBJ2-1|TRBD2|TRBV2|NA
CASSRLAGGPYEQFF
TGTGCCAGCAGTCGACTAGCGGGGGGGCCCTATGAGCAGTTCTTC
>TRBJ1-1|TRBD1|TRBV25-1|NA
CASTPQGGVGTFF
TGTGCCAGCACCCCCCAGGGGGGAGTCGGGACTTTCTTT
>TRBJ2-5|TRBD1|TRBV28|NA
CASSLTPDRGKTQYF
TGTGCCAGCAGTCTAACCCCGGACAGGGGGAAGACCCAGTACTTC
>TRBJ2-2|NA|TRBV2|few
CASSDSLGYSDTGELFF
TGTGCCAGCAGTGACTCCTTGGGGTATTCGGACACCGGGGAGCTGTTTTTT
>TRBJ1-1|NA|TRBV25-1|NA
CASSGGGTEAFF
TGTGCCAGCAGTGGGGGGGGCACTGAAGCTTTCTTT
>TRBJ2-6|TRBD1|TRBV5-1|few
CASSSGTGSGANVLTF
TGCGCCAGCAGCTCGGGGACAGGCTCTGGGGCCAACGTCCTGACTTTC
>TRBJ2-1|NA|TRBV7-2|few
CASSDTGGGQFF
TGTGCCAGCAGCGACACAGGGGGGGGGCAGTTCTTC
>TRBJ2-7|NA|TRBV10-3|NA
CAISERLASSYEQYF
TGTGCCATCAGTGAAAGGCTAGCCAGCTCCTACGAGCAGTACTTC
>TRBJ1-2|NA|TRBV5-6|few
CASRVKGDYTF
TGTGCCAGCAGGGTAAAGGGGGACTACACCTTC
>TRBJ2-3|TRBD2|TRBV29-1|few
CSVEGPGRGGRDTQYF
TGCAGCGTTGAAGGCCCCGGGAGGGGGGGGAGAGATACGCAGTATTTT
>TRBJ2-7|NA|TRBV5-1|NA
CASSLTVSYEQYF
TGCGCCAGCAGCTTGACGGTCTCCTACGAGCAGTACTTC